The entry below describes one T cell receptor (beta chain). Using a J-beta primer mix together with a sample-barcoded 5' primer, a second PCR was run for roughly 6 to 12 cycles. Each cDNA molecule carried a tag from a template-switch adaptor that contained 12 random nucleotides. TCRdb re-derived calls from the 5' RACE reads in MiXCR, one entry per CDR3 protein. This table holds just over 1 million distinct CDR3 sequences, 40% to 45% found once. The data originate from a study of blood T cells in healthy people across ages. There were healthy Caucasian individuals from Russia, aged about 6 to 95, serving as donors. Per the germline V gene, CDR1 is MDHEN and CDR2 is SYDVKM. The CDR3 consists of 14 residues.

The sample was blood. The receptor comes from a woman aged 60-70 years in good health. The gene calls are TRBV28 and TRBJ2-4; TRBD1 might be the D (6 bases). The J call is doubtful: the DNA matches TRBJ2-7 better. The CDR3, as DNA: TGTGCCAGCAGTTCGCCCCCTACAGGGCGCGAGCAGTACTTC. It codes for CASSSPPTGREQYF.